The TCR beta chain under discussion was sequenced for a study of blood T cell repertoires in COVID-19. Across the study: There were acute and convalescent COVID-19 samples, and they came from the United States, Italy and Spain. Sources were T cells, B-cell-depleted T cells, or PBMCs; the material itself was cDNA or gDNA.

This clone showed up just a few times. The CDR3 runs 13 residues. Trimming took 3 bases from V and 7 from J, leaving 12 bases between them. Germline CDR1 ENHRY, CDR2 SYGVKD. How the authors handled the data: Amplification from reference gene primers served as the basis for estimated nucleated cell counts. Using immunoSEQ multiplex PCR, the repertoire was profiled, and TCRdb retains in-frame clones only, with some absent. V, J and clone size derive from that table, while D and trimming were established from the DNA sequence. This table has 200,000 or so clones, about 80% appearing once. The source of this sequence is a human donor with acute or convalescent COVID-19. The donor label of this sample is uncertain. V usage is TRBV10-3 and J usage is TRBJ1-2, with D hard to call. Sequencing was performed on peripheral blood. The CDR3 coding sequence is TGTGCCATCAGTGAAGGTTGGGCTGCTGGCTACACCTTC. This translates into CAISEGWAAGYTF.